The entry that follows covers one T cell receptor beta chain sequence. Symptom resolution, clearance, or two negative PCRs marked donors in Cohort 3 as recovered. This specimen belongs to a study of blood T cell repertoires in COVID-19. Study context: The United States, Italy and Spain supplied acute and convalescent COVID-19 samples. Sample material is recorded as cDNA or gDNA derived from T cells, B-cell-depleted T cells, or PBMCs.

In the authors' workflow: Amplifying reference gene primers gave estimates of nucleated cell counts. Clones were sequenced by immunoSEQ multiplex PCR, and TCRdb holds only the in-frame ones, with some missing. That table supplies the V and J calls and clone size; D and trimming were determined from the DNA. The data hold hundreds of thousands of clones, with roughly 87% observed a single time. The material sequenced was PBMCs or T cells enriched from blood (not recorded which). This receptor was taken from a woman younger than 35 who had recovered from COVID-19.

The DNA of the CDR3 is TGTGCCAGCAGCAGACAGGGATTAAACGAAAAACTGTTTTTT. This sequence encodes CASSRQGLNEKLFF. The chain has TRBV7-2 and TRBJ1-4; 7 positions agree with TRBD1. The J segment lost 8 bases and the V segment lost 5 bases, leaving 8 bases of the junction unmatched. The CDR3 is 14 amino acids. Germline CDR1 and CDR2: SGHTA and FQGNSA.